Included here is one T cell receptor (beta chain) sequence, with context. Assay: immunoSEQ multiplex PCR; the TCRdb copy retains only in-frame clones and omits some. The sample carries some 60,000 clones, roughly 93% recorded once. Trimming cost V 8 bases and J 0 bases, with 14 bases left between them. CDR3 length: 15 residues. CDR1 and CDR2 (germline): MNHNS, SASEGT. This entry is derived from a study of T cell changes during pregnancy in multiple sclerosis. V gene TRBV6-1 combines with J gene TRBJ1-3, with a tentative D call TRBD1 (5 bases). Specimen: CD4+ T cells from peripheral blood mononuclear cells, collected before pregnancy. The receptor was isolated from a female donor with multiple sclerosis, enrolled in a pregnancy study. The CDR3 nucleotides read TGTGCCAGCGCCTCGGGACTGAACTCTGGAAACACCATATATTTT. This gives the protein CASASGLNSGNTIYF.